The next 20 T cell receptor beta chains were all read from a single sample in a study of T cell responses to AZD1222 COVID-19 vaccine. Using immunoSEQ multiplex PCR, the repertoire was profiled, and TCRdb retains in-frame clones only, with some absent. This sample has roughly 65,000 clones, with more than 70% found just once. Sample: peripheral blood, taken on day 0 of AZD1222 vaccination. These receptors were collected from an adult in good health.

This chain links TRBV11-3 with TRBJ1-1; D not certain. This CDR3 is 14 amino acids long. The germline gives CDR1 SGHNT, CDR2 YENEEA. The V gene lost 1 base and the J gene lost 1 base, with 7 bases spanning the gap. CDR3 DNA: TGTGCCAGCAGCTTAGGTCGTTGGAACACTGAAGCTTTCTTT. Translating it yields CASSLGRWNTEAFF.

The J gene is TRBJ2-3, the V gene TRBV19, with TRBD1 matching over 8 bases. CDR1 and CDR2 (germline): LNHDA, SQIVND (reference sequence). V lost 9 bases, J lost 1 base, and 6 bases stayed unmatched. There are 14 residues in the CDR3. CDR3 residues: CASNTGGRTDTQYF. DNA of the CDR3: TGTGCCAGCAACACAGGGGGTCGCACAGATACGCAGTATTTT.

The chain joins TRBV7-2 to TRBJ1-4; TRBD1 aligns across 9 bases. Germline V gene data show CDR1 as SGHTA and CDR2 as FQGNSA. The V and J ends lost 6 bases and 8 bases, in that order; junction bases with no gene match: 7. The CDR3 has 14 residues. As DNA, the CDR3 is TGTGCCAGCAGTCCTACAGGGGGCGAGGAAAAACTGTTTTTT. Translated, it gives CASSPTGGEEKLFF.

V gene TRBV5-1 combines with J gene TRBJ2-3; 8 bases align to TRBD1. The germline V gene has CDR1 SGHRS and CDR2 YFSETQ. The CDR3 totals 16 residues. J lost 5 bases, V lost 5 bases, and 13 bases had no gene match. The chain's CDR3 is CASRSRTGTDLDTQYF. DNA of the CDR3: TGCGCCAGCAGATCCCGGACAGGGACCGATTTAGATACGCAGTATTTT.

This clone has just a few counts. This CDR3 is CASSLGEGSNQPQHF. The CDR3 DNA follows: TGCGCCAGCAGCTTGGGGGAGGGAAGTAATCAGCCCCAGCATTTT. The chain has TRBV5-1 and TRBJ1-5; no reliable D call. V was pared by 0 bases and J by 4 bases, with 11 bases between. CDR1 SGHRS and CDR2 YFSETQ come from the germline V gene. This CDR3 has 15 residues.

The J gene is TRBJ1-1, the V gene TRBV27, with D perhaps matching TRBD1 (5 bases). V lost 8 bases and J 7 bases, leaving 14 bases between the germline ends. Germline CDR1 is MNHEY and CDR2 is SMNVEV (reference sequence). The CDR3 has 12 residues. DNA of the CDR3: TGTGCCAGCGGATTACGGGGGGGTGAAGCTTTCTTT. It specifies CASGLRGGEAFF.

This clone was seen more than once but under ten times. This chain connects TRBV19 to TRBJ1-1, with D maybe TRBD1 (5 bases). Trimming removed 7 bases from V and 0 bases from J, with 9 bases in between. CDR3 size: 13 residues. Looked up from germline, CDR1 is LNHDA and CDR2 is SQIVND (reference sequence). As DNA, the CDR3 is TGTGCCAGTACCTCCAGGGTGAACACTGAAGCTTTCTTT. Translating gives CASTSRVNTEAFF.

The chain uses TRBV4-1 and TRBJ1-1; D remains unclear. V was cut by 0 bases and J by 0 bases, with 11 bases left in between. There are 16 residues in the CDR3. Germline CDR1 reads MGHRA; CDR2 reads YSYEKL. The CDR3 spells CASSQERPDLNTEAFF. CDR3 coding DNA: TGCGCCAGCAGCCAAGAACGTCCGGACTTGAACACTGAAGCTTTCTTT.

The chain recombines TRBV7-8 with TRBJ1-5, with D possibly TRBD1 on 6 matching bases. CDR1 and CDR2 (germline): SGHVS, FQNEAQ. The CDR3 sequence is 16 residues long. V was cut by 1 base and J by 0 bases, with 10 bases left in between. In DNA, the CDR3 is TGTGCCAGCAGCTTAGGAGGGGGGACTAGCAATCAGCCCCAGCATTTT. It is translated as CASSLGGGTSNQPQHF.

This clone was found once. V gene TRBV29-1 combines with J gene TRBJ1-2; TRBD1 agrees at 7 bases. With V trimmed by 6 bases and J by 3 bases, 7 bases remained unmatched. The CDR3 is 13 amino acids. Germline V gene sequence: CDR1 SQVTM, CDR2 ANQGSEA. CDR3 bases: TGCAGCGTCACAGGGGTACTGGACTATGGCTACACCTTC. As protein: CSVTGVLDYGYTF.

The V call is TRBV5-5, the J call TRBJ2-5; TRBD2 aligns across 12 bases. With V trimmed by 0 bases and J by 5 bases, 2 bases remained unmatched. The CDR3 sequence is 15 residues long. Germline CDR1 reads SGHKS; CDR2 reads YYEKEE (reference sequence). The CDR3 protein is CASSLGLAGAETQYF. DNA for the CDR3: TGTGCCAGCAGCTTGGGACTAGCGGGGGCGGAGACCCAGTACTTC.

CDR3 amino acids: CASSSTYNEQFF. CDR3 bases: TGTGCCAGCAGCAGCACGTACAATGAGCAGTTCTTC. This chain links TRBV12-3 or TRBV12-4 with TRBJ2-1; D ambiguous. CDR3 length: 12 residues. Trimming took 6 bases from V and 4 from J, leaving 7 bases between them.

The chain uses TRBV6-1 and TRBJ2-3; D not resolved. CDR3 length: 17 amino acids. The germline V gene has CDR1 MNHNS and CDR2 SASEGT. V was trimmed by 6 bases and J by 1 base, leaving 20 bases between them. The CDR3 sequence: CASSELVGNWGTDTQYF. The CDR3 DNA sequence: TGTGCCAGCAGCGAACTCGTGGGGAACTGGGGCACAGATACGCAGTATTTT.

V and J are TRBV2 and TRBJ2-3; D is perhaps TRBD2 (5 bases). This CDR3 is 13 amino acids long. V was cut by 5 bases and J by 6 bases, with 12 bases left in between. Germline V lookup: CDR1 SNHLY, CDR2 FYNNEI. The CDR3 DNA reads TGTGCCAGCAGTAGAGAGGGTGGTGATACGCAGTATTTT. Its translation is CASSREGGDTQYF.

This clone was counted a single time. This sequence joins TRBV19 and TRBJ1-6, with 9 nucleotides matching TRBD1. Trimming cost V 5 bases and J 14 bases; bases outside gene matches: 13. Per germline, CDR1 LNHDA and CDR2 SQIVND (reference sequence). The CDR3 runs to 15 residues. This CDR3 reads CASSSRGQGPVSLHF. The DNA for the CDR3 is TGTGCCAGTAGTTCGAGGGGACAGGGCCCCGTTTCCCTCCACTTT.

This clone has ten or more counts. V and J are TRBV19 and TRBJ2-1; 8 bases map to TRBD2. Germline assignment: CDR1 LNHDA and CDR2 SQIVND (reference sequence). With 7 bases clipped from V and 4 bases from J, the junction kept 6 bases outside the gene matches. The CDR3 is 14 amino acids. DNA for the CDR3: TGTGCCAGTAATTTTGCGGGGGGATACAATGAGCAGTTCTTC. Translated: CASNFAGGYNEQFF.

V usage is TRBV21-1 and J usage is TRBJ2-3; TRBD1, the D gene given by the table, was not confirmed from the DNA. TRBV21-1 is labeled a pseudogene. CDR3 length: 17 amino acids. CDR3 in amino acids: CASSNCSKSRDREQQYF. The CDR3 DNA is TGTGCCAGCAGCAACTGCTCTAAGTCCCGGGACAGGGAACAACAGTATTTT.

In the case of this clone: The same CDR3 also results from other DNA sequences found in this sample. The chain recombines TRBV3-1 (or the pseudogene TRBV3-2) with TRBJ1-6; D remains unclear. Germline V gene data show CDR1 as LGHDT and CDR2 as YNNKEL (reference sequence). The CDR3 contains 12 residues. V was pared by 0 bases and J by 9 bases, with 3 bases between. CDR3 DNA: TGTGCCAGCAGCCAAGACGGTTCACCCCTCCACTTT. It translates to CASSQDGSPLHF.

DNA for the CDR3: TGTGCCAGCAGTCCGATCACCTTTTTCGAGCAGTACTTC. Encoded protein: CASSPITFFEQYF. V usage is TRBV27 and J usage is TRBJ2-7; D is unclear. The V gene's germline CDR1 is MNHEY and CDR2 SMNVEV (reference sequence). V was shortened by 5 bases and J by 6 bases, with 14 bases between the two germline ends. The CDR3 runs to 13 residues.

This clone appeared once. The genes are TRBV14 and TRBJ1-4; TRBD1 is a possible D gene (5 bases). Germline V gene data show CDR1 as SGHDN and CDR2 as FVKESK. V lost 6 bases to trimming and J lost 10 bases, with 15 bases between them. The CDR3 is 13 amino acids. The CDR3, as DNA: TGTGCCAGCAGTCACGGATCGGGGGGAAAACTGTTTTTT. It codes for CASSHGSGGKLFF.